These 18 T cell receptor beta chains share one sample of origin, sequenced in a study of identical twins. TCRdb reprocessed the 5' RACE reads via MiXCR and lists one record per CDR3 protein. The sample holds hundreds of thousands of distinct CDR3 sequences, 7.1% seen once. These same records also appear under a second study, on yellow fever vaccine responses in identical twins.

The sample was PBMCs. These TCRs come from a woman aged 18-30 years in good health.

This clonotype has only a few counts. The chain recombines TRBV7-8 with TRBJ2-7, with 10 nucleotides matching TRBD1. The CDR3 has 16 amino acids. Per germline, CDR1 SGHVS and CDR2 FQNEAQ. Losses at the gene ends were 3 bases for V and 6 bases for J; bases not matched to a gene: 11. CDR3 residues: CASSLGQGKFNSEQYV. CDR3 DNA sequence: TGTGCCAGCAGCTTGGGACAGGGGAAGTTTAATTCCGAGCAGTACGTC.

This clonotype came up a few times. V usage is TRBV12-3 or TRBV12-4 and J usage is TRBJ2-3; 9 bases agree with TRBD1. The CDR3 length is 13 residues. Trimming took 5 bases from V and 7 from J; bases not matched to a gene: 4. In nucleotides, the CDR3 is TGTGCCAGCAGTCCGGGACAGGGTTATACGCAGTATTTT. Amino acids: CASSPGQGYTQYF.

A note on this clonotype: A junction boundary mismatches the germline segment, possibly from a read error. CDR3 coding DNA: TGCTGTGCTAGAGATCCTGTCGGCGGAACAGGAAAATACGAGCAGTACTTC. Residues: CCARDPVGGTGKYEQYF. The chain links TRBV20-1 to TRBJ2-7, with D possibly TRBD1 on 5 matching bases. The length of the CDR3 is 17 residues. Per the germline V gene, CDR1 is DFQATT and CDR2 is SNEGSKA (reference sequence).

J is TRBJ2-1 and V is TRBV24-1; D is undetermined. Per germline, CDR1 KGHDR and CDR2 SFDVKD. The CDR3 has 13 amino acids. V gave up 4 bases and J gave up 6 bases, with 9 bases separating them. CDR3: CATSDPDRNEQFF. The CDR3 bases are TGTGCCACCAGTGACCCTGACCGCAATGAGCAGTTCTTC.

V and J are TRBV4-2 and TRBJ2-5, with 8 bases matching TRBD1. Trimming at V came to 0 bases and at J to 2 bases, leaving 5 bases not matched to a gene. Germline CDR1 LGHNA, CDR2 YNFKEQ. This CDR3 spans 16 amino acids. CDR3 bases: TGTGCCAGCAGCCAAGAATTCGGACAGGGACAAGAGACCCAGTACTTC. Translating gives CASSQEFGQGQETQYF.

The sample holds many counts of this clonotype. The chain combines TRBV6-2 or TRBV6-3 with TRBJ2-1; possible D gene TRBD1, 5 bases. V was clipped by 2 bases and J by 7 bases, with 12 bases between them. CDR3 length equals 14 residues. The germline V gene encodes CDR1 MNHEY and CDR2 SVGEGT. The CDR3 protein is CASSYRTLKNEQFF. The DNA for the CDR3 is TGTGCCAGCAGTTACCGGACATTAAAGAATGAGCAGTTCTTC.

This clonotype occurred many times. The V call is TRBV4-1, the J call TRBJ1-5; D possibly corresponds to TRBD1 (5 bases). V was cut by 4 bases and J by 4 bases, with 11 bases left in between. The CDR3 is 14 amino acids. Germline V gene lookup returns CDR1 MGHRA and CDR2 YSYEKL. The CDR3 nucleotides are TGCGCCAGCAGCCCGATAGACAGTAATCAGCCCCAGCATTTT. It is translated as CASSPIDSNQPQHF.

This clonotype occurred a few times. The chain has TRBV13 and TRBJ2-7, with D possibly being TRBD1 (5 bases). V lost 1 base to trimming and J lost 3 bases, with 10 bases between them. The germline V gene encodes CDR1 PRHDT and CDR2 FYEKMQ (reference sequence). The CDR3 loop spans 14 amino acids. The CDR3 DNA reads as TGTGCCAGCAGCTTAGACAGGCCCAACTACGAGCAGTACTTC. This codes for CASSLDRPNYEQYF.

This clonotype has at least ten counts. The CDR3 bases are TGTGCCATCGGGTCCGATAGCAATCAGCCCCAGCATTTT. It translates to CAIGSDSNQPQHF. This chain links TRBV10-3 with TRBJ1-5; D uncertain. V shed 8 bases and J shed 0 bases, with 8 bases lying between them. The germline gives CDR1 ENHRY, CDR2 SYGVKD. This CDR3 is 13 amino acids long.

This clonotype was seen at least ten times. This chain joins TRBV4-1 and TRBJ2-7; D unresolved. CDR1 is MGHRA and CDR2 is YSYEKL in the germline V gene. Trimming shortened V by 3 bases and J by 3 bases, and 3 bases separated the two germline ends. The CDR3 loop spans 11 amino acids. The CDR3 loop is CASSHDYEQYF. In nucleotides, the CDR3 is TGCGCCAGCAGCCACGACTACGAGCAGTACTTC.

V is TRBV11-3 and J is TRBJ2-1, with 10 bases identical to TRBD1. The CDR3 is 15 amino acids. The junction had 6 bases not matched to a gene; V was cut back by 5 bases and J by 5 bases. The V gene's germline CDR1 is SGHNT and CDR2 YENEEA. The CDR3 loop reads CASSNRDRGNNEQFF. The DNA of the CDR3 is TGTGCCAGCAGCAACAGGGACAGGGGAAACAATGAGCAGTTCTTC. The complete variable domain, with remaining parts taken from reference TRBV11-3 and TRBJ2-1, reads EAGVVQSPRYKIIEKKQPVAFWCNPISGHNTLYWYLQNLGQGPELLIRYENEEAVDDSQLPKDRFSAERLKGVDSTLKIQPAELGDSAVYLCASSNRDRGNNEQFFGPGTRLTVL.

The table lists this clonotype with a few counts. The chain is built from TRBV12-3 or TRBV12-4 and TRBJ2-2, with 11 bases lining up with TRBD2. With 7 bases clipped from V and 7 bases from J, the junction kept 14 bases outside the gene matches. This CDR3 spans 17 amino acids. The CDR3 protein is CASTNLAGGPKNGELFF. The DNA for the CDR3 is TGTGCCAGCACCAACCTAGCGGGAGGCCCGAAAAACGGGGAGCTGTTTTTT.

This clonotype was detected many times. The chain employs TRBV7-9 and TRBJ2-1, with a weak D call TRBD2 (5 bases). Trimming cost V 1 base and J 5 bases, with 12 bases left between them. CDR3 length: 15 amino acids. CDR1 is SEHNR and CDR2 is FQNEAQ in the germline V gene (reference sequence). The CDR3 is CASSLVAGPDNEQFF. The CDR3 bases are TGTGCCAGCAGCTTAGTGGCGGGCCCCGACAATGAGCAGTTCTTC.

This clonotype was seen repeatedly, ten times or more. The genes are TRBV12-3 or TRBV12-4 and TRBJ2-3; weak D call: TRBD2 (5 bases). CDR3 length equals 15 residues. V was shortened by 6 bases and J by 2 bases, with 15 bases between the two germline ends. Here the CDR3 reads CASRPQEASTDTQYF. CDR3 nucleotides: TGTGCCAGCAGACCCCAGGAGGCCTCCACAGATACGCAGTATTTT.

This clonotype occurred many times. V gene TRBV3-1 combines with J gene TRBJ1-4, with 8 bases fitting TRBD1. J was trimmed by 0 bases and V by 4 bases; bases with no gene match: 7. The length of the CDR3 is 17 residues. The germline gives CDR1 LGHDT, CDR2 YNNKEL (reference sequence). The CDR3 loop reads CASSPIDRGTTNEKLFF. CDR3 bases: TGTGCCAGCAGCCCAATCGACAGGGGAACAACTAATGAAAAACTGTTTTTT.

In its sample, this clonotype was seen a few times. The CDR3 DNA sequence: TGTGCCAGCAGCCTAGTTCCAAGGGGGACCTACAATGAGCAGTTCTTC. It specifies CASSLVPRGTYNEQFF. The chain recombines TRBV7-8 with TRBJ2-1; the D gene is possibly TRBD1 (6 bases). Germline V lookup: CDR1 SGHVS, CDR2 FQNEAQ. Between the trimmed V and J ends, which lost 5 bases and 2 bases, there was a span of 16 bases. The CDR3 extends over 16 amino acids.

This clonotype was detected only a few times. The rearrangement joins TRBV3-1 to TRBJ2-2, with TRBD2 matching 15 bases. Germline values: CDR1 LGHDT, CDR2 YNNKEL (reference sequence). The CDR3 covers 18 residues. After removal of 8 bases from V and 1 base from J, the junction contained 8 bases not matched to a gene. The CDR3 DNA reads TGTGCCAGCGGACTGGGGACTAGCGGGGGGAAGAACACCGGGGAGCTGTTTTTT. This translates into CASGLGTSGGKNTGELFF.

There are many counts of this clonotype. The chain is built from TRBV2 and TRBJ2-7, with D tentatively TRBD1 (5 bases). Looked up from germline, CDR1 is SNHLY and CDR2 is FYNNEI. This CDR3 has 12 residues. Between the trimmed V and J ends, which lost 6 bases and 2 bases, there was a span of 8 bases. CDR3: CASRQDTYEQYV. CDR3 sequence (DNA): TGTGCCAGCAGACAGGATACCTACGAGCAGTACGTC.